This TCR beta chain is from a study of cytomegalovirus exposure and HLA in healthy donors. The PCR made use of 60 Vbeta and 13 Jbeta primers. The data were produced by immunoSEQ multiplex PCR, yet TCRdb's version contains in-frame clones alone and is incomplete. The sample yields some 130,000 clones, around 80% seen once. General study results and limits: The investigators catalogued 150 to 200 TCR beta chains as cytomegalovirus-associated.

Remarks on this clone: The antigen remains unidentified.

Germline V gene lookup returns CDR1 SGHRS and CDR2 YFSETQ. The V segment lost 4 bases and the J segment 6 bases; nucleotides outside the gene matches: 5. This CDR3 has 14 amino acids. The chain is built from TRBV5-1 and TRBJ2-1; 9 bases are shared with TRBD2. The receptor comes from a female donor in good health and CMV-seropositive. Material for sequencing was PBMCs. The CDR3 bases are TGCGCCAGCAGCCCGGGACTAGCCCCCAATGAGCAGTTCTTC. Translating it yields CASSPGLAPNEQFF.